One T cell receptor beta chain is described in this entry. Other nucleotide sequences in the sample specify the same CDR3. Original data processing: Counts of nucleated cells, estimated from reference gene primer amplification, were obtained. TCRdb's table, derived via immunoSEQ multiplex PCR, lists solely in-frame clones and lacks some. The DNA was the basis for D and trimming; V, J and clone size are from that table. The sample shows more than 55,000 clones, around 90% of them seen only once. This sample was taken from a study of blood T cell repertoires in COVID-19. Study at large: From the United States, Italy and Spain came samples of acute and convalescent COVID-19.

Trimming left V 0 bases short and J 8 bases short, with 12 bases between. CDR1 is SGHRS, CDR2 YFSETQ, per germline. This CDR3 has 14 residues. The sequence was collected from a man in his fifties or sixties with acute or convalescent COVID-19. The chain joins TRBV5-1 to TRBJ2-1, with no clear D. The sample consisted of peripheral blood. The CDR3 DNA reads TGCGCCAGCAGCTTGGCCGGAGCCAGCGATGAGCAGTTCTTC. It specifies CASSLAGASDEQFF.